This T cell receptor (beta chain) was obtained from a study of blood T cell repertoires in COVID-19. J lost 7 bases, V lost 5 bases, and 6 bases had no gene match. The CDR3 contains 14 residues. Germline V lookup: CDR1 SGDLS, CDR2 YYNGEE. In the original processing: Estimation of nucleated cell counts was performed using reference gene primer amplification. The data were produced by immunoSEQ multiplex PCR, yet TCRdb's version contains in-frame clones alone and is incomplete. V and J calls and clone size come straight from that table; D and trimming were deduced from the DNA. This table holds about 170,000 clones, 80% to 90% found once.

Sequencing was carried out using peripheral blood. The source is a woman at least 80 years old with acute or convalescent COVID-19. J is TRBJ1-4 and V is TRBV9, with TRBD1 identical over 9 bases. CDR3 region: CASSVTGGSEKLFF. The DNA of the CDR3 is TGTGCCAGCAGTGTGACAGGGGGAAGTGAAAAACTGTTTTTT.